This is a list of T cell receptor beta chains from one sample in a study of cytomegalovirus exposure and HLA in healthy donors. Produced via immunoSEQ multiplex PCR; TCRdb's table is partial and in-frame only. The listing records fewer than 45,000 clones. The specimen was PBMCs. Receptors were obtained from a woman younger than 45 in good health and CMV-seronegative. The CDR3 runs from the conserved cysteine through the conserved F or W. The D gene is left open where the match is weak.

J | V | D | CDR3 | DNA
TRBJ1-4 | TRBV18 | . | CASSPSPGETDGTNEKLFF | TGTGCCAGCTCACCATCCCCGGGGGAAACGGATGGGACTAATGAAAAACTGTTTTTT
TRBJ2-2 | TRBV18 | . | CASSPLDREATGELFF | TGTGCCAGCTCACCACTCGATAGGGAGGCAACCGGGGAGCTGTTTTTT
TRBJ1-2 | TRBV28 | . | CASRPRLQLGNYGYTF | TGTGCCAGCAGGCCGCGACTGCAGCTCGGCAACTATGGCTACACCTTC
TRBJ1-2 | TRBV20-1 | . | CSARGGLGYTF | TGCAGTGCTAGGGGGGGGCTCGGCTACACCTTC
TRBJ2-3 | TRBV13 | TRBD2 | CASSYLAGGGADTQYF | TGTGCCAGCAGCTACTTAGCGGGAGGGGGCGCAGATACGCAGTATTTT
TRBJ2-5 | TRBV12-5 | . | CASGSRGETQYF | TGTGCTAGTGGTTCCAGGGGAGAGACCCAGTACTTC
TRBJ2-7 | TRBV7-9 | TRBD2 | CASSLPLAGGRDEQYF | TGTGCCAGCAGCTTACCCCTAGCGGGAGGGCGCGACGAGCAGTACTTC
TRBJ1-2 | TRBV6-5 | . | CASTLRGGPNYGYTF | TGTGCCAGCACACTCCGGGGGGGACCAAACTATGGCTACACCTTC
TRBJ1-2 | TRBV5-6 | . | CASSFRGSDLYGYTF | TGTGCCAGCAGCTTTAGGGGTTCAGATTTGTATGGCTACACCTTC
TRBJ1-1 | TRBV4-1 | TRBD1 | CASSRGGTKGALTEAFF | TGCGCCAGCAGCCGAGGAGGCACTAAGGGGGCGTTAACTGAAGCTTTCTTT
TRBJ2-7 | TRBV6-6 | . | CASTLDPYEQYF | TGTGCCAGCACCCTAGACCCCTACGAGCAGTACTTC
TRBJ2-7 | TRBV4-1 | TRBD2 | CASSQEPGLAGGPAYEQYF | TGCGCCAGCAGCCAAGAACCGGGACTAGCGGGAGGGCCGGCCTACGAGCAGTACTTC
TRBJ2-7 | TRBV6-5 | . | CASSHRHAYEQYF | TGTGCCAGCAGCCACAGGCACGCCTACGAGCAGTACTTC
TRBJ1-2 | TRBV4-3 | TRBD1 | CASSQWEIQGAGGYTF | TGCGCCAGCAGCCAATGGGAAATACAGGGGGCCGGTGGCTACACCTTC
TRBJ2-1 | TRBV28 | . | CASSFAGRDFHNEQFF | TGTGCCAGCAGTTTTGCGGGGCGGGACTTCCACAATGAGCAGTTCTTC
TRBJ1-1 | TRBV30 | . | CAWSRQLEAFF | TGTGCCTGGAGTCGACAGCTTGAAGCTTTCTTT
TRBJ2-5 | TRBV19 | . | CASSQSAGGPETQYF | TGTGCCAGTAGTCAGTCGGCGGGTGGCCCGGAGACCCAGTACTTC
TRBJ1-3 | TRBV30 | TRBD1 | CAGSGQGTAGNTIYF | TGTGCCGGGAGTGGACAAGGGACAGCTGGAAACACCATATATTTT
TRBJ2-7 | TRBV5-5 | TRBD2 | CASSLEASGRGEQYF | TGTGCCAGCAGCTTGGAGGCTAGCGGGAGAGGCGAGCAGTACTTC
TRBJ2-1 | TRBV28 | . | CASSLEGSRHEQFF | TGTGCCAGCAGTTTGGAAGGGAGTCGTCATGAGCAGTTCTTC
TRBJ2-3 | TRBV30 | TRBD2 | CAWSVGLAGITDTQYF | TGTGCCTGGAGTGTAGGACTAGCGGGGATCACAGATACGCAGTATTTT
TRBJ2-1 | TRBV6-6 | . | CASSLDPSSYNEQFF | TGTGCCAGCAGTCTAGACCCGAGCTCCTACAATGAGCAGTTCTTC
TRBJ2-6 | TRBV11-2 | . | CASSLGGAVNVLTF | TGTGCCAGCAGCTTAGGGGGCGCGGTCAACGTCCTGACTTTC
TRBJ2-1 | TRBV7-9 | TRBD2 | CASSPQRTSGGSLDNEQFF | TGTGCCAGCAGCCCTCAACGGACTAGCGGGGGTAGCCTCGACAATGAGCAGTTCTTC
TRBJ1-1 | TRBV4-2 | TRBD1 | CASSARGTGGTEAFF | TGTGCCAGCAGCGCTAGAGGGACAGGGGGCACTGAAGCTTTCTTT
TRBJ2-7 | TRBV5-4 | . | CASSPGAPKDYEQYF | TGTGCCAGCAGCCCTGGAGCCCCAAAAGACTACGAGCAGTACTTC
TRBJ1-5 | TRBV4-1 | TRBD1 | CASSQFPGQGEDSNQPQHF | TGCGCCAGCAGCCAATTCCCGGGACAGGGGGAAGATAGCAATCAGCCCCAGCATTTT
TRBJ2-7 | TRBV28 | . | CASSEAYSYEQYF | TGTGCCAGCAGCGAGGCCTATTCCTACGAGCAGTACTTC
TRBJ1-1 | TRBV4-1 | . | CASSGRTANTEAFF | TGCGCCAGCAGCGGTCGGACAGCGAACACTGAAGCTTTCTTT
TRBJ1-1 | TRBV6-5 | . | CASSLDGNLNTEAFF | TGTGCCAGCAGCCTAGACGGTAACTTGAACACTGAAGCTTTCTTT
TRBJ2-7 | TRBV19 | TRBD1 | CASSIARQGPSPYEQYF | TGTGCCAGTAGTATCGCACGACAGGGGCCGAGTCCCTACGAGCAGTACTTC
TRBJ2-7 | TRBV7-9 | . | CASSLRSGAIYEQYF | TGTGCCAGCAGCTTAAGGTCAGGGGCCATATACGAGCAGTACTTC
TRBJ2-1 | TRBV5-1 | . | CASSRGWGDNEQFF | TGCGCCAGCAGCAGGGGCTGGGGGGACAATGAGCAGTTCTTC
TRBJ2-2 | TRBV28 | . | CASSLGHLKELFF | TGTGCCAGCAGTTTAGGGCACCTAAAGGAGCTGTTTTTT
TRBJ2-5 | TRBV4-3 | TRBD2 | CASSRQGLAAETQYF | TGCGCCAGCAGCCGCCAGGGACTAGCGGCAGAGACCCAGTACTTC
TRBJ2-1 | TRBV29-1 | . | CSVGGVSGSNNEQFF | TGCAGCGTTGGTGGGGTATCGGGGTCGAACAATGAGCAGTTCTTC
TRBJ1-2 | TRBV28 | TRBD1 | CASSLSSQGVYGYTF | TGTGCCAGCAGTCTCTCCTCACAGGGGGTCTATGGCTACACCTTC
TRBJ1-5 | TRBV18 | . | CASSPVLGSGGNQPQHF | TGTGCCAGCTCACCGGTCTTAGGGAGTGGGGGCAATCAGCCCCAGCATTTT
TRBJ2-1 | TRBV30 | TRBD2 | CAWNWGLAANNEQFF | TGTGCCTGGAACTGGGGACTAGCGGCGAACAATGAGCAGTTCTTC
TRBJ2-1 | TRBV29-1 | . | CSVANLYGMSSPDNEQFF | TGCAGCGTTGCGAACCTATACGGGATGTCCTCCCCCGACAATGAGCAGTTCTTC
TRBJ2-5 | TRBV4-1 | . | CASRALPQETQYF | TGCGCCAGCAGGGCCCTCCCCCAAGAGACCCAGTACTTC
TRBJ2-3 | TRBV6-5 | TRBD2 | CASSYSGTGGKYF | TGTGCCAGCAGTTACTCGGGGACGGGAGGGAAGTATTTT
TRBJ2-1 | TRBV14 | . | CASSRSSYNEQFF | TGTGCCAGCAGCCGGAGCTCCTACAATGAGCAGTTCTTC
TRBJ1-1 | TRBV4-2 | . | CASSQGSQGGPEAFF | TGTGCCAGCAGCCAAGGTTCTCAGGGCGGTCCTGAAGCTTTCTTT
TRBJ1-1 | TRBV30 | TRBD1 | CAWDLTLGQVGSRSNTEAFF | TGTGCCTGGGACCTGACCCTAGGACAGGTTGGATCTCGGTCAAACACTGAAGCTTTCTTT
TRBJ1-1 | TRBV5-4 | . | CASSLVGARHTEAFF | TGTGCCAGCAGCTTGGTAGGGGCTCGGCACACTGAAGCTTTCTTT
TRBJ2-7 | TRBV4-3 | . | CASSQDLVVRGYEQYF | TGCGCCAGCAGCCAAGATTTAGTAGTGAGGGGGTACGAGCAGTACTTC
TRBJ2-7 | TRBV6-6 | TRBD2 | CASSPGGAGGQEQYF | TGTGCCAGCAGCCCTGGAGGAGCGGGAGGACAGGAGCAGTACTTC
TRBJ2-1 | TRBV6-5 | . | CASIRGNEQFF | TGTGCCAGCATCCGGGGGAATGAGCAGTTCTTC
TRBJ2-7 | TRBV7-2 | TRBD1 | CANSRGGAGSYEQYF | TGTGCCAATTCTAGAGGGGGCGCGGGCTCCTACGAGCAGTACTTC
TRBJ2-7 | TRBV10-3 | TRBD1 | CAISGGTGGRYYEQYF | TGTGCCATCAGTGGAGGCACAGGGGGCAGGTATTACGAGCAGTACTTC
TRBJ2-1 | TRBV4-3 | TRBD2 | CASSQGLGNEQFF | TGCGCCAGCAGCCAGGGACTAGGCAATGAGCAGTTCTTC
TRBJ1-1 | TRBV4-1 | . | CASSPVLGHTPMNTEAFF | TGCGCCAGCAGCCCTGTTTTGGGACACACTCCTATGAACACTGAAGCTTTCTTT
TRBJ2-7 | TRBV19 | . | CASQGGPPPYEQYF | TGTGCCAGTCAGGGGGGTCCCCCTCCCTACGAGCAGTACTTC
TRBJ2-3 | TRBV11-2 | TRBD1 | CASSLYGQENTDTQYF | TGTGCCAGCAGCTTATACGGACAGGAGAACACAGATACGCAGTATTTT
TRBJ2-1 | TRBV30 | TRBD2 | CAWSLAGYNEQFF | TGTGCCTGGAGCCTAGCGGGTTACAATGAGCAGTTCTTC
TRBJ2-5 | TRBV5-4 | TRBD2 | CASSLELAGVRETQYF | TGTGCCAGCAGCTTGGAGCTAGCGGGAGTAAGAGAGACCCAGTACTTC
TRBJ1-5 | TRBV28 | . | CASDRPYSNQPQHF | TGTGCCAGCGACAGACCGTATAGCAATCAGCCCCAGCATTTT
TRBJ2-7 | TRBV4-2 | TRBD2 | CASSPSGLADEQYF | TGTGCCAGCAGCCCGTCGGGACTAGCTGACGAGCAGTACTTC